The clone carrying this T cell receptor (beta chain) was seen a few times. Its antigen remains unidentified. Donor samples were obtained from healthy Caucasian individuals from Russia, aged about 6 to 95. This sample is part of a study of blood T cells in healthy people across ages. Study-wide points: More naive CD4+ cells and higher diversity were found in long-lived than in aged donors. Roughly linearly, TCR beta diversity per million T cells fell as age increased.

Alongside a J-beta primer mix, a sample-barcoded 5' primer served in a second PCR lasting 7 to 11 cycles. TCRdb re-called the 5' RACE reads through MiXCR, storing one row per CDR3 protein. The data hold 250,000 to 300,000 distinct CDR3 sequences, with around 29% observed a single time. The sample taken for sequencing was blood. The origin of this receptor is a woman in her 70s in good health.

The CDR3 region is CASSLLPGQGFF. In DNA, the CDR3 is TGTGCCAGCAGTTTGTTGCCTGGACAGGGGTTCTTC. The chain is built from TRBV12-3 or TRBV12-4 and TRBJ2-1; 8 nucleotides match TRBD1. This CDR3 has 12 amino acids. J was trimmed by 15 bases and V by 3 bases; bases with no gene match: 7.